This TCR beta chain was retrieved from a study of OX40 agonist ivuxolimab in advanced cancers. Overall study: Eligibility rules accepted prior anti-PD-1, anti-PD-L1 or anti-CTLA-4 therapy, and around 40% had some.

Produced via immunoSEQ multiplex PCR; TCRdb's table is partial and in-frame only. The top ten clones hold roughly 6.3% of a sample with about 77,000 clones, around 90% of them seen once. Overall study results and limits: At doses 0.1 to 3.0 mg/kg, CD4+ and CD8+ clones expanded.

The CDR3 spans 17 residues. The V segment lost 1 base and the J segment 5 bases; nucleotides outside the gene matches: 4. CDR1 and CDR2 from the germline V gene are MGHDK and SYGVNS. On this clone itself: Its cognate antigen is unknown.

The gene calls are TRBV25-1 and TRBJ2-1; 14 bases are a match to TRBD2. The TCR was taken from an adult with an advanced solid tumor such as melanoma, head and neck, liver or kidney cancer. The sample here was CD4+ or CD8+ T cells sorted from blood, taken in a trial of the OX40 agonist ivuxolimab. The CDR3 reads CASSELGTSGRNNEQFF. CDR3 DNA sequence: TGTGCCAGCAGTGAATTGGGGACTAGCGGGAGAAACAATGAGCAGTTCTTC.